A single T cell receptor (beta chain) is shown here with its context. Other DNA variants within this sample encode the same CDR3. This sample is drawn from a study of PD-L1 blockade in urothelial cancer. Study-wide background: About 90% of the 29 patients comprised males who had bladder-origin urothelial cancer. Blood analysis was done at 3 weeks (second dose) and 6 weeks after treatment began.

Regarding time point: peripheral blood 6 weeks after treatment start. Samples spanned pretreatment and treatment, with 1 to 8 time points per patient. Clones were read by immunoSEQ multiplex PCR, and TCRdb kept only the in-frame ones, dropping some. The sample lists about 120,000 clones, around 90% occurring once. The receptor was derived from a man in his 60s with urothelial cancer. Here the sequenced sample was PBMCs, taken around atezolizumab (anti-PD-L1) treatment.

CDR3 loop: CASSVLAGGPYEQYF. CDR3 in DNA: TGTGCCAGCAGCGTACTAGCGGGAGGGCCGTACGAGCAGTACTTC. The V gene is TRBV9, the J gene TRBJ2-7; 12 positions match TRBD2. Germline V gene sequence: CDR1 SGDLS, CDR2 YYNGEE. V was clipped by 1 base and J by 4 bases; unmatched bases: 3. The CDR3 is 15 residues long.